The sequence of this T cell receptor (beta chain) was determined in a study of T cell changes during pregnancy in multiple sclerosis. There are 13 residues in the CDR3. The germline CDR1 and CDR2 sequences are LNHNV and YYDKDF (reference sequence). V was shortened by 5 bases and J by 6 bases, with 12 bases between the two germline ends. Libraries were prepared by immunoSEQ multiplex PCR; TCRdb keeps only in-frame clonotypes and omits some of them. The sample shows around 69,000 clones, more than 80% of them seen only once. The TCR was taken from a female donor in good health, enrolled as a control in a pregnancy study. The sequences come from peripheral blood, collected in the second trimester of pregnancy. The rearrangement uses TRBV15 and TRBJ2-3; D not certain. DNA for the CDR3: TGTGCCACCAGCCCATCTTCCGGGGATACGCAGTATTTT. Translation gives CATSPSSGDTQYF.